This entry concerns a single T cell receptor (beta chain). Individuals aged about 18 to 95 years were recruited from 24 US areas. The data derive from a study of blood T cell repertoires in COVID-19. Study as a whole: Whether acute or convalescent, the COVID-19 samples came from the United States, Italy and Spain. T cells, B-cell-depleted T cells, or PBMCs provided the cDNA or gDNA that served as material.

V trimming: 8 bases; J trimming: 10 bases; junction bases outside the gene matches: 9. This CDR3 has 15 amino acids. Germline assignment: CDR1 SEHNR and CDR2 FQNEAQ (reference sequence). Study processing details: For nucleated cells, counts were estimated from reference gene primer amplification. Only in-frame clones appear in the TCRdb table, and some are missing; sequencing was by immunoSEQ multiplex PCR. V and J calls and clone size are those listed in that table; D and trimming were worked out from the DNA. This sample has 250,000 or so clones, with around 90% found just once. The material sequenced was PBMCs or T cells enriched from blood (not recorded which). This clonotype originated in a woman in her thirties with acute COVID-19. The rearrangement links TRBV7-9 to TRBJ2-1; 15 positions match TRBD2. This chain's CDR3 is CASGLGLAGGGEQFF. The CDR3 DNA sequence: TGTGCCAGCGGTCTGGGACTAGCGGGAGGCGGGGAGCAGTTCTTC. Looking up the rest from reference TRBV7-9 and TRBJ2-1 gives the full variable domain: DTGVSQNPRHKITKRGQNVTFRCDPISEHNRLYWYRQTLGQGPEFLTYFQNEAQLEKSRLLSDRFSAERPKGSFSTLEIQRTEQGDSAMYLCASGLGLAGGGEQFFGPGTRLTVL.